This T cell receptor beta chain was captured by sequencing in a study of blood T cell repertoires in COVID-19. Across the whole study: Samples representing acute and convalescent COVID-19 were sourced from the United States, Italy and Spain.

The assay was immunoSEQ multiplex PCR, and TCRdb's table has in-frame clones only and misses some. The profile shows some 80,000 clones, 75% to 90% of them singletons. CDR3 size: 13 residues. V was pared by 2 bases and J by 3 bases, with 7 bases between. Germline CDR1 reads MNHEY; CDR2 reads SVGEGT. The sample taken for sequencing was peripheral blood. The clonotype comes from a woman between 50 and 59 years old with active or convalescent COVID-19. The chain recombines TRBV6-2 or TRBV6-3 with TRBJ1-1; no clear D gene. Here the CDR3 reads CASSYIGDTEAFF. The CDR3 bases are TGTGCCAGCAGTTACATTGGAGACACTGAAGCTTTCTTT.